This T cell receptor beta chain was sequenced during a study of cytomegalovirus exposure and HLA in healthy donors (TCRdb year 2017). General notes on the study: An earlier analysis of several hundred of the donors reported approximately 280 Gb of sequence data and roughly 120 million unique TCR beta sequences obtained from approximately 180 million T cells. Among around 400 genotyped donors of the cohort, an average of about 220,000 unique TCR beta nucleotide sequences was sequenced per donor, of which about 18% were non-productive. Every repertoire in the discovery cohort had been generated on one and the same sequencing platform. Genome-wide SNP genotypes for about three fifths of the roughly 670 donors were used in a later genetic analysis, which treated that subset as a discovery cohort. Rather than drawing on any new phenotypic data, the later analysis identified candidate immune exposures from TCR beta sequences and the way those sequences occurred across donors. Roughly 5 DR-DQ haplotypes were handled as single units for association and clustering, since linkage in the cohort was strong. Donor age, sex, ethnicity and CMV serostatus were compiled alongside the repertoire data. The study was designed to test whether signatures of past pathogen exposure could be identified by cataloging public T cell receptors. An early release that covered several hundred HLA-typed donors contained 250 to 350 gigabases of sequencing data and some 87 million unique TCR sequences. To decide whether each TCR beta V gene segment behaved as functional or pseudogenic, an earlier analysis of approximately 620 of the donors relied on high-throughput TCR beta sequencing. Using immunosequencing, the study profiled T cell repertoires from around 680 subjects and related those repertoires to cytomegalovirus serostatus. Typing coverage differed by locus: A, B, C, DRB1 and DQB1 were typed in about 620-630 donors, DQA1 in 522, DPA1 in around 580, and DPB1 in approximately 450. Of the approximately 400 genotyped donors, over 70% fell in the genetic ancestry cluster associated with self-reported Caucasian donors. Along with the approximately 620-subject first cohort, a separate validation cohort of around 110 different subjects was used. A later analysis re-examined previously published TCR beta repertoires from more than 650 donors and added high-resolution HLA genotyping to investigate patterns of TCR occurrence. To predict cytomegalovirus infection status, the study brought together high-throughput TCR immunosequencing, statistical association of individual TCRs with disease status, and machine learning. HLA typing covered class I and class II loci at four-digit resolution. Broader findings and caveats from the paper: In a later analysis, TCR association rates were found to vary across HLA loci, with the most associated TCRs seen for DRB1 alleles and the fewest for HLA-C alleles. The presence/absence analyses assumed that sequencing depth was roughly uniform across donors, and that assumption may not be true. In an earlier analysis of about 600 of the donors, most TCR beta V segments appeared in productive rearrangements about 87% or about 30% of the time, broadly matching IMGT annotations. Correlated functional status among segregating V segments might be attributable to linkage disequilibrium, but an unknown experimental factor could not be ruled out. Cytomegalovirus status was reported to be diagnosed by the classifier with high specificity and sensitivity in both the original and validation cohorts. A total of around 150 TCR beta chains were listed by the study as associated with cytomegalovirus. The authors suggested that the approach could potentially be extended to other disease states and immunological phenotypes. An association between a missense DCLRE1C variant and V-gene and J-gene trimming of TCR beta chains was found in a later genetic analysis and replicated in an independent cohort. Strong co-occurrence of HLA alleles, especially DR and DQ, made assigning TCR associations to individual alleles difficult. In a later analysis, over 15,000 TCR beta sequences were associated with specific HLA alleles at a false discovery rate of 0.05. The earlier analysis of 587 of the donors excluded over 15 rarely observed V segments, including chromosome 9 orphons, because counts were too low. In a later analysis, HLA-associated TCR beta chains were found to be more clonally expanded and to have lower generation probabilities than equally common non-associated chains. Because some donors lacked HLA typing at each locus, the association tests relied only on the typed subset. While some public TCRs were present in many individuals, most TCR sequences turned up only very rarely across donors. In vitro tests confirmed that three of the cytomegalovirus-associated TCR beta chains recognize cytomegalovirus antigens. A group of highly shared sequence variants was considered likely to be a technical artifact of the sequencing pipeline. Most CMV-associated TCR beta chains appeared to be HLA-restricted in a later analysis, and the HLA associations seemed to be driven largely by CMV exposure. A further reported finding was that TCR beta sequences accurately predicted the HLA-A and HLA-B alleles for most subjects in the first cohort. Compared with the 666-donor mean, donors in an Asian-associated ancestry cluster had fewer N-insertions in productive TCRs, according to a later genetic analysis. This cohort had only TCR beta chains sequenced, and the lack of alpha or paired-chain data limited which features could be detected. The only immune exposure information available for the cohort was CMV serostatus. Because the 87-base-pair reads could not distinguish some IMGT-functional V segments, including TRBV6-2 and TRBV6-3, those segments were excluded. According to a later analysis, parvovirus B19, influenza, CMV and Epstein-Barr virus appeared linked to several top co-occurrence clusters.

This clone was found once. What antigen it recognizes has not been identified. The record has no base qualities; no much larger clone is one base away. The CDR3 goes from the cysteine to the phenylalanine over 16 residues. The DNA shown is the 48-base CDR3, in frame from base 1. Trimming leaves V shorter by 5 bases and J shorter by 4 bases, with the junction holding 8 bases beyond the gene matches. For CDR1 and CDR2, the germline V gene lists SGHAT and FQNNGV. In total, over 600 healthy bone marrow donors made up the cohort. Cohort members were all nominally healthy when sampled, although unrecorded immune exposures were likely present. The donor tested CMV seronegative and was one of the 352 seronegative cohort members. Every donor gave a peripheral blood sample, and the peripheral blood mononuclear cells from that sample were used for TCR beta sequencing. The Qiagen DNeasy Blood Extraction Kit was used to extract genomic DNA from the blood cell samples.

Libraries came from the immunoSEQ multiplex PCR assay. A mixture of 60 forward primers for TCR Vbeta segments and 13 reverse primers for TCR Jbeta segments was used in the multiplex PCR. The CDR3 region of rearranged TCR beta genes was amplified from genomic DNA by a multiplex PCR assay. Amplified TCR beta libraries were sequenced as 87-base-pair reads on the Illumina HiSeq System. The original pipeline was this. Across the 600 to 700 repertoires, a later analysis counted approximately 83 million unique TCR beta chains, 8.5 million to 12 million of which were shared by at least two donors. Raw reads were error-corrected and collapsed into unique sequences by a nearest-neighbor algorithm in which closely related sequences were merged to remove PCR and sequencing errors. CDR3 sequences were aligned to IMGT reference sequences to assign V, D and J gene segments. For a sequence to be retained, at least a six-nucleotide match to both a V gene segment and a J gene segment was required. Rearrangements were classified as productive when the CDR3 lacked stop codons and remained in frame with V and J, and all other rearrangements were classified as non-productive. Following IMGT convention, CDR3 was defined as the stretch from the second conserved V-encoded cysteine to the conserved J-encoded phenylalanine. Sequences without an unambiguous match to a single V gene segment were excluded from the earlier analysis of approximately 560 of the donors. An earlier analysis of just under 600 of the donors called V segments functional above 56.7% productive rearrangements and segregating when the between-donor standard deviation exceeded 5%. A statistical classification framework was built to diagnose cytomegalovirus status from the catalog of TCR beta chain sequences. In a later analysis, V and J genes were assigned by comparing TCR nucleotide sequences against IMGT/GENE-DB human TR gene sequences. Using the TCRdist pipeline, a later analysis assigned CDR3 sequences along with most-parsimonious VDJ recombination scenarios. In a later analysis, each TCR beta chain was defined by its CDR3 amino acid sequence together with its V-gene family, and reads without a unique V-gene family were excluded. In a later analysis, approximately 640 highly shared, low-generation-probability nucleotide sequences were removed to address suspected cross-contamination and a sequencing artifact. In a later analysis, a clonal expansion index for each public chain was calculated from normalized within-repertoire ranks of inferred template counts. In a later analysis, generation probabilities were computed using a VDJ recombination model fitted to out-of-frame rearrangements, and the results were checked against IGoR. A later analysis scored TCR-TCR, TCR-HLA and TCR-CMV co-occurrence with hypergeometric tests, applying a repertoire-size bias correction to TCR pairs. To estimate false discovery rates, a later analysis permuted the HLA or CMV assignments 20 times. In a later analysis, co-occurring TCRs were grouped using DBSCAN, and TCRdist sequence similarity was added for clustering within HLA-allele-positive subsets. Repertoires with fewer than 30,000 or more than 120,000 public chains, plus five repertoires with anomalous nucleotide sharing, were excluded from co-occurrence clustering. This immuneACCESS table, as held by TCRdb, lists in-frame sequences with V and J called but not all clones. Of the missing ones, under half trace to an unresolved V gene in checked studies; the others have no known cause. The DNA gave D and trimming, while V, J and clone size come from that table. This sample gives 100,000 or so clones in total; 65% to 75% of them show up just once. The ten biggest clones cover less than 2% of the sample.

Recombination joined TRBV11-2 with TRBJ2-3, and 11 bases in between align with TRBD2. The sample was PBMCs. This clonotype originated in a woman aged 35 to 49 in good health and CMV-seronegative. Read as DNA, the sequence is TGTGCCAGCAGCGTACTAGCGGGAGTTGGCTCAGATACGCAGTATTTT. The encoded protein is CASSVLAGVGSDTQYF.